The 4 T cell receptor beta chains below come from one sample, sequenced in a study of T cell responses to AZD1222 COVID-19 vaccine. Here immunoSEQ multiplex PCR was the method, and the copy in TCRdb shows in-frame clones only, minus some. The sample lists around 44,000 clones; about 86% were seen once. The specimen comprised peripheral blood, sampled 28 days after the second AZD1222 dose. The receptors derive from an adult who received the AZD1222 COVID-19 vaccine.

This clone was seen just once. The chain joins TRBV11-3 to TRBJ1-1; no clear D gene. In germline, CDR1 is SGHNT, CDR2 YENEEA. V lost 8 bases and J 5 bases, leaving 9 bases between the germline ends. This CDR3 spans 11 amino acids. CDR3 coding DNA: TGTGCCAGCGGAGGGCTGACTGAAGCTTTCTTT. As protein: CASGGLTEAFF.

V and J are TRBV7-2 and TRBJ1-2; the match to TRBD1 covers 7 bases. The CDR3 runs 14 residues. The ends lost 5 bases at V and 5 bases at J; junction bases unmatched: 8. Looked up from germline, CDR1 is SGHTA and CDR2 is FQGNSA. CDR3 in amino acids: CASSLGPQGYGYTF. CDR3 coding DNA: TGTGCCAGCAGCCTGGGGCCACAGGGGTATGGCTACACCTTC. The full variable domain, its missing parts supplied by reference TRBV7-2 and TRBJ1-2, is GAGVSQSPSNKVTEKGKDVELRCDPISGHTALYWYRQSLGQGLEFLIYFQGNSAPDKSGLPSDRFSAERTGGSVSTLTIQRTQQEDSAVYLCASSLGPQGYGYTFGSGTRLTVV.

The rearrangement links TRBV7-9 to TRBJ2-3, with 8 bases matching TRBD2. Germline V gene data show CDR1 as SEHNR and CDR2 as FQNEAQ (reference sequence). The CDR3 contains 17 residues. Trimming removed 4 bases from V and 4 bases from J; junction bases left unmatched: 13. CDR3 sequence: CASSWEIGAGVADTQYF. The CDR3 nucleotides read TGTGCCAGCAGCTGGGAAATTGGAGCGGGGGTGGCAGATACGCAGTATTTT. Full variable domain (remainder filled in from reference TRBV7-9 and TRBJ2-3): DTGVSQNPRHKITKRGQNVTFRCDPISEHNRLYWYRQTLGQGPEFLTYFQNEAQLEKSRLLSDRFSAERPKGSFSTLEIQRTEQGDSAMYLCASSWEIGAGVADTQYFGPGTRLTVL.

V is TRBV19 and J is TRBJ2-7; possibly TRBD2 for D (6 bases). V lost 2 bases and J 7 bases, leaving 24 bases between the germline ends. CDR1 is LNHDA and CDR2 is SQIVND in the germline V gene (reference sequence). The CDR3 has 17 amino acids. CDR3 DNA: TGTGCCAGTAGTATAAGTACCGGGACTTCGTTCCCCTGGGAGCAGTACTTC. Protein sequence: CASSISTGTSFPWEQYF.